This passage covers 22 T cell receptor beta chains from one sample sequenced in a study of blood T cell repertoires in COVID-19. Assay used: immunoSEQ multiplex PCR; TCRdb lists only in-frame clones, some missing. The sample has around 300,000 clones, roughly nine tenths seen once. The sequenced material came from peripheral blood. The source is a woman between 25 and 40 years old with COVID-19, enrolled during active disease.

The gene calls are TRBV10-3 and TRBJ1-1, with D possibly being TRBD1 (6 bases). CDR3 length: 15 residues. Germline loops: CDR1 ENHRY, CDR2 SYGVKD. The V gene lost 3 bases and the J gene lost 3 bases, with 14 bases spanning the gap. Here the CDR3 reads CAISEKGGIDTEAFF. The CDR3 nucleotides are TGTGCCATCAGTGAAAAAGGGGGTATCGACACTGAAGCTTTCTTT.

This chain joins TRBV5-1 and TRBJ2-7; D gene ambiguous. Trimming pared 5 bases from V and 0 bases from J, leaving 6 bases between. The CDR3 runs to 12 residues. CDR1 is SGHRS and CDR2 is YFSETQ in the germline V gene. The CDR3 bases are TGCGCCAGCAGTACCAGCTCCTACGAGCAGTACTTC. Its translation: CASSTSSYEQYF.

The V call is TRBV11-3, the J call TRBJ2-7; TRBD2 aligns across 11 bases. Trimming at V came to 5 bases and at J to 0 bases, leaving 6 bases not matched to a gene. The CDR3 runs 16 residues. The germline V gene encodes CDR1 SGHNT and CDR2 YENEEA. CDR3 protein: CASSPSGTSGSYEQYF. The CDR3 DNA reads as TGTGCCAGCAGCCCGTCCGGGACTAGCGGCTCCTACGAGCAGTACTTC.

V is TRBV5-4 and J is TRBJ2-2, with 13 bases identical to TRBD2. Germline lookup yields CDR1 SGHNT and CDR2 YYREEE (reference sequence). The junction had 0 bases not matched to a gene; V was cut back by 4 bases and J by 0 bases. The CDR3 extends over 16 amino acids. DNA of the CDR3: TGTGCCAGCAGCGGACTAGCGGGAGCGAACACCGGGGAGCTGTTTTTT. Translation: CASSGLAGANTGELFF. The full variable domain, rest sourced from reference TRBV5-4 and TRBJ2-2, is ETGVTQSPTHLIKTRGQQVTLRCSSQSGHNTVSWYQQALGQGPQFIFQYYREEENGRGNFPPRFSGLQFPNYSSELNVNALELDDSALYLCASSGLAGANTGELFFGEGSRLTVL.

This chain connects TRBV12-5 to TRBJ2-7; D is undetermined. CDR1 and CDR2 from the germline V gene are LGHNT and FRNRAP. The CDR3 covers 13 residues. Trimming took 2 bases from V and 4 from J, leaving 9 bases between them. The CDR3 DNA sequence: TGTGCTAGTGGTTTGTCCTCGAGTTACGAGCAGTACTTC. This gives the protein CASGLSSSYEQYF.

This chain connects TRBV10-2 to TRBJ1-2; 11 bases fit TRBD1. Germline CDR1 is WSHSY and CDR2 is SAAADI. This CDR3 has 14 amino acids. Trimming at V came to 4 bases and at J to 6 bases, leaving 4 bases not matched to a gene. Here the CDR3 reads CASSGGTGGDGYTF. Here the CDR3 DNA reads TGCGCCAGCAGTGGAGGGACAGGGGGGGATGGCTACACCTTC.

The CDR3 region has the DNA TGTGCCAGCTCACCAGAGGGTGACACTGAAGCTTTCTTT. It specifies CASSPEGDTEAFF. The V and J genes are TRBV18 and TRBJ1-1; D ambiguous. This CDR3 spans 13 amino acids. Germline lookup yields CDR1 KGHSH and CDR2 LQKENI. V was pared by 2 bases and J by 3 bases, with 7 bases between.

The chain recombines TRBV5-1 with TRBJ1-6; a weak D match, TRBD1 (6 bases). Germline assignment: CDR1 SGHRS and CDR2 YFSETQ. This CDR3 has 16 amino acids. The V and J ends lost 0 bases and 7 bases respectively, with 14 bases between them. Written as DNA, the CDR3 is TGCGCCAGCAGCTTGGAAGGGGGTTGGGGCAATTCACCCCTCCACTTT. Translating it yields CASSLEGGWGNSPLHF.

The chain joins TRBV19 to TRBJ1-2, with TRBD1 as a possible D gene (5 bases). Trimming removed 2 bases from V and 4 bases from J, with 11 bases in between. Per the germline V gene, CDR1 is LNHDA and CDR2 is SQIVND (reference sequence). The CDR3 length is 14 residues. Here the CDR3 DNA reads TGTGCCAGTAGTATATTCTGGGGCGGCTATGGCTACACCTTC. Encoded protein: CASSIFWGGYGYTF.

CDR3 amino acids: CASSSSVANTEAFF. The CDR3 nucleotides read TGTGCCAGCAGCTCTAGTGTAGCGAACACTGAAGCTTTCTTT. The rearrangement joins TRBV11-2 to TRBJ1-1, with D hard to call. The CDR3 sequence is 14 residues long. The V gene's germline CDR1 is SGHAT and CDR2 FQNNGV. V was trimmed by 4 bases and J by 1 base, leaving 10 bases between them.

This rearrangement joins TRBV24-1 to TRBJ1-5; maybe TRBD1 (6 bases). The CDR3 length is 17 residues. V lost 2 bases and J lost 6, with 19 bases in between. Per the germline V gene, CDR1 is KGHDR and CDR2 is SFDVKD. For the CDR3, the DNA is TGTGCCACCAGTGATTCCATCAACCACAGGGTAGGTCAGCCCCAGCATTTT. Translating gives CATSDSINHRVGQPQHF.

The J gene is TRBJ2-3, the V gene TRBV29-1, with 7 bases identical to TRBD2. This CDR3 contains 13 residues. V gave up 8 bases and J gave up 5 bases; unmatched junction bases: 10. The germline CDR1 and CDR2 sequences are SQVTM and ANQGSEA. CDR3 in amino acids: CSPGGEGGDTQYF. The CDR3, as DNA: TGCAGCCCCGGCGGGGAGGGTGGAGATACGCAGTATTTT.

The genes are TRBV19 and TRBJ2-5; 10 bases match TRBD1. V lost 4 bases to trimming and J lost 5 bases; unmatched junction nucleotides: 4. Looked up from germline, CDR1 is LNHDA and CDR2 is SQIVND (reference sequence). The CDR3 covers 14 residues. CDR3 DNA sequence: TGTGCCAGTAGTAAGACAGGGGGCGTGGAGACCCAGTACTTC. Translating gives CASSKTGGVETQYF.

The chain joins TRBV5-1 to TRBJ1-2; D is ambiguous. Germline V gene lookup returns CDR1 SGHRS and CDR2 YFSETQ. The CDR3 consists of 12 residues. Trimming shortened V by 3 bases and J by 2 bases, and 5 bases separated the two germline ends. CDR3 DNA sequence: TGCGCCAGCAGCTCTTTCAACTATGGCTACACCTTC. This gives the protein CASSSFNYGYTF.

This clone has only one observation. This rearrangement joins TRBV5-8 to TRBJ2-5; 8 bases line up with TRBD2. V lost 1 base to trimming and J lost 5 bases; unmatched junction nucleotides: 10. The CDR3 sequence is 16 residues long. Per the germline V gene, CDR1 is SGHTS and CDR2 is YDEGEE. This CDR3 is CASSLPGGPGGETQYF. The DNA for the CDR3 is TGTGCCAGCAGCTTGCCGGGAGGCCCGGGGGGGGAGACCCAGTACTTC.

V usage is TRBV18 and J usage is TRBJ1-1; D is unclear. The ends were cut back, 6 bases at V and 7 bases at J, with 15 bases in the middle. This CDR3 is built from 13 residues. Germline-derived CDR1 and CDR2 are KGHSH and LQKENI. The CDR3 reads CASSKIEEGEAFF. The CDR3 nucleotides read TGTGCCAGCTCTAAGATTGAGGAGGGTGAAGCTTTCTTT.

The rearrangement uses TRBV4-2 and TRBJ1-3, with TRBD1 matching over 7 bases. Germline V gene data show CDR1 as LGHNA and CDR2 as YNFKEQ. The V gene end was trimmed by 1 base and the J gene end by 0 bases; junction bases not matched to a gene: 6. CDR3 length: 17 amino acids. CDR3 in amino acids: CASSQAETGSSGNTIYF. CDR3 in DNA: TGTGCCAGCAGCCAAGCTGAGACAGGGAGCTCTGGAAACACCATATATTTT.

V gene TRBV7-9 combines with J gene TRBJ1-4; TRBD1 agrees at 9 bases. The CDR3 covers 15 residues. Germline V gives CDR1 SEHNR, CDR2 FQNEAQ (reference sequence). With 6 bases clipped from V and 3 bases from J, the junction kept 5 bases outside the gene matches. The DNA of the CDR3 is TGTGCCAGCAGAACACAGGGGGCTGCTAATGAAAAACTGTTTTTT. Translated, it gives CASRTQGAANEKLFF.

The rearrangement uses TRBV5-1 and TRBJ1-1; D perhaps matches TRBD1 (5 bases). Germline CDR1 reads SGHRS; CDR2 reads YFSETQ. V lost 1 base, J lost 5 bases, and 12 bases lay in between. The CDR3 runs to 14 residues. The CDR3 reads CASSLSQGGTEAFF. The CDR3 region has the DNA TGCGCCAGCAGCTTGAGCCAGGGAGGGACTGAAGCTTTCTTT.

CDR3 amino acids: CASSLDRGPNRGNQPQHF. In nucleotides, the CDR3 is TGTGCCAGCAGCTTGGACAGGGGCCCCAACAGGGGCAATCAGCCCCAGCATTTT. The chain is built from TRBV5-8 and TRBJ1-5, with 7 bases matching TRBD1. The CDR3 runs 18 residues. CDR1 is SGHTS, CDR2 YDEGEE, per germline. With 0 bases clipped from V and 2 bases from J, the junction kept 11 bases outside the gene matches. The full variable domain, rest sourced from reference TRBV5-8 and TRBJ1-5, is EAGVTQSPTHLIKTRGQQATLRCSPISGHTSVYWYQQALGLGLQFLLWYDEGEERNRGNFPPRFSGRQFPNYSSELNVNALELEDSALYLCASSLDRGPNRGNQPQHFGDGTRLSIL.

The chain combines TRBV7-9 with TRBJ1-1; 9 bases match TRBD1. The CDR3 loop spans 14 amino acids. J gave up 6 bases and V 4 bases, and 6 bases lay outside the gene matches. CDR1 and CDR2 (germline): SEHNR, FQNEAQ (reference sequence). The CDR3 spells CASSSLDRGPEAFF. The CDR3 DNA reads as TGTGCCAGCAGCTCCCTGGACAGGGGACCTGAAGCTTTCTTT. The full variable domain, in which reference TRBV7-9 and TRBJ1-1 provide the parts outside the CDR3, is DTGVSQNPRHKITKRGQNVTFRCDPISEHNRLYWYRQTLGQGPEFLTYFQNEAQLEKSRLLSDRFSAERPKGSFSTLEIQRTEQGDSAMYLCASSSLDRGPEAFFGQGTRLTVV.

This clone was seen many times. This CDR3 reads CASSQGLAGGFLYNEQFF. CDR3 DNA sequence: TGTGCCAGCAGCCAGGGACTAGCGGGAGGTTTTCTCTACAATGAGCAGTTCTTC. J is TRBJ2-1 and V is TRBV13; 15 bases line up with TRBD2. Germline V gene data show CDR1 as PRHDT and CDR2 as FYEKMQ (reference sequence). V shed 5 bases and J 3 bases; nucleotides not matched to a gene: 8. This CDR3 region has 18 residues.